Below, 28 T cell receptor beta chains from the same sample are listed, as sequenced in a study of cytotoxic CD8 clonotypes in ibrutinib-treated CLL. Profiling relied on immunoSEQ multiplex PCR, and the TCRdb table lists in-frame clones only, not all of them. The sample holds 150,000 or so clones, around 80% seen once. The specimen was PBMCs, collected after 24 months of ibrutinib treatment. The receptors originated from a human donor with chronic lymphocytic leukemia.

The chain combines TRBV19 with TRBJ2-7; D is ambiguous. Trimming removed 3 bases at V and 0 bases at J, with 12 bases between. This CDR3 spans 15 amino acids. From germline, CDR1 is LNHDA and CDR2 SQIVND (reference sequence). This chain's CDR3 is CASSILTASSYEQYF. Here the CDR3 DNA reads TGTGCCAGTAGTATCTTGACGGCGAGCTCCTACGAGCAGTACTTC.

This rearrangement joins TRBV9 to TRBJ1-1, with TRBD1 as a possible D gene (5 bases). Between the trimmed V and J ends, which lost 3 bases and 5 bases, there was a span of 14 bases. In germline, CDR1 is SGDLS, CDR2 YYNGEE. The CDR3 has 14 residues. CDR3 residues: CASSEWGGGTEAFF. In nucleotides, the CDR3 is TGTGCCAGCAGCGAGTGGGGTGGGGGGACTGAAGCTTTCTTT.

The rearrangement links TRBV2 to TRBJ2-7; 9 bases match TRBD1. There are 14 residues in the CDR3. Looked up from germline, CDR1 is SNHLY and CDR2 is FYNNEI. Unmatched junction bases numbered 7, after V lost 6 bases and J lost 4 bases. This CDR3 reads CASRFGTGLYEQYF. The CDR3 DNA reads TGTGCCAGCAGATTCGGGACAGGGCTGTACGAGCAGTACTTC.

This clone was observed a single time. V and J are TRBV7-2 and TRBJ1-4; no clear D. Trimming stripped 5 bases from V and 0 bases from J, with 10 bases between. Germline V CDR1 and CDR2: SGHTA, FQGNSA. The CDR3 covers 15 residues. In DNA form, the CDR3 reads TGTGCCAGCAGCGCTTTCGGGACAACTAATGAAAAACTGTTTTTT. The encoded protein is CASSAFGTTNEKLFF.

The chain links TRBV30 to TRBJ1-3; no clear D gene. This CDR3 has 15 residues. Germline lookup yields CDR1 GTSNPN and CDR2 SVGIG (reference sequence). The ends were cut back, 1 base at V and 0 bases at J, with 10 bases in the middle. This chain's CDR3 is CAWSDVGISGNTIYF. CDR3 nucleotide sequence: TGTGCCTGGAGTGACGTCGGTATCTCTGGAAACACCATATATTTT.

The chain links TRBV6-5 to TRBJ2-1; 7 bases are shared with TRBD2. This CDR3 contains 13 residues. Germline V gene lookup returns CDR1 MNHEY and CDR2 SVGAGI. Trimming took 4 bases from V and 9 from J; bases not matched to a gene: 6. CDR3 residues: CASSFSPGGEQFF. CDR3 DNA: TGTGCCAGCAGTTTTAGCCCGGGGGGTGAGCAGTTCTTC.

The chain combines TRBV19 with TRBJ1-5, with a possible D match to TRBD1 (5 bases). V lost 7 bases and J 1 base, leaving 17 bases between the germline ends. CDR1 and CDR2 (germline): LNHDA, SQIVND (reference sequence). This CDR3 has 16 residues. The CDR3 coding sequence is TGTGCCAGTATCCGGGCCGGGACTGTAAGCAATCAGCCCCAGCATTTT. Translating gives CASIRAGTVSNQPQHF.

V is TRBV4-3 and J is TRBJ2-7; no definite D call. The V gene lost 3 bases and the J gene lost 4 bases, with 10 bases spanning the gap. Per germline, CDR1 LGHNA and CDR2 YSLEER. The length of the CDR3 is 13 residues. The CDR3 DNA follows: TGCGCCAGCAGCCAGGATCTCTATTACGAGCAGTACTTC. Protein sequence: CASSQDLYYEQYF.

The CDR3 DNA reads TGTGCCAGCAGTTCACGGACCTACGAGCAGTACTTC. Encoded protein: CASSSRTYEQYF. The rearrangement uses TRBV2 and TRBJ2-7; D unresolved. Per the germline V gene, CDR1 is SNHLY and CDR2 is FYNNEI. CDR3 length equals 12 residues. Trimming took off 5 bases at V and 2 bases at J, with 7 bases between the two ends.

The sample holds one count of this clone. This sequence joins TRBV10-3 and TRBJ2-7; 9 bases match TRBD1. Trimming at V came to 2 bases and at J to 5 bases, leaving 7 bases not matched to a gene. Germline CDR1 ENHRY, CDR2 SYGVKD. The CDR3 spans 15 residues. The CDR3 bases are TGTGCCATCAGTGAGCTGGTAGGGACAGGGAACGAGCAGTACTTC. As protein: CAISELVGTGNEQYF.

V and J are TRBV5-1 and TRBJ1-2; no reliable D call. The germline CDR1 and CDR2 sequences are SGHRS and YFSETQ. The CDR3 extends over 13 amino acids. Trimming took 8 bases from V and 7 from J, leaving 18 bases between them. CDR3 coding DNA: TGCGCCAGTTCTTATAGGGAGTTGGCTGGCTACACCTTC. Protein: CASSYRELAGYTF.

The chain links TRBV5-6 to TRBJ2-5; D ambiguous. The V gene's germline CDR1 is SGHDT and CDR2 YYEEEE. Trimming took off 0 bases at V and 4 bases at J, with 13 bases between the two ends. The CDR3 is made up of 15 amino acids. DNA of the CDR3: TGTGCCAGCAGCTTGGGTTTTGGCGTCCCAGAGACCCAGTACTTC. Its protein product is CASSLGFGVPETQYF.

The chain carries TRBV5-4 and TRBJ1-5; the match to TRBD1 covers 11 bases. The length of the CDR3 is 16 residues. V dropped 4 bases and J dropped 7; count of bases not matched to a gene: 10. The germline V gene has CDR1 SGHNT and CDR2 YYREEE (reference sequence). CDR3 protein: CASSVTGQGAKQPQHF. CDR3 nucleotide sequence: TGTGCCAGCAGCGTGACCGGACAGGGGGCGAAGCAGCCCCAGCATTTT.

This rearrangement joins TRBV6-5 to TRBJ2-2; D not certain. CDR3 length: 13 residues. Trimming took 6 bases from V and 0 from J, leaving 5 bases between them. The germline gives CDR1 MNHEY, CDR2 SVGAGI. CDR3 sequence: CASRETNTGELFF. CDR3 nucleotides: TGTGCCAGCAGGGAAACGAACACCGGGGAGCTGTTTTTT.

This clone was observed a few times. The V call is TRBV19, the J call TRBJ1-5; D is perhaps TRBD1 (5 bases). V lost 6 bases, J lost 2 bases, and 14 bases lay in between. CDR3 length equals 15 residues. Germline V CDR1 and CDR2: LNHDA, SQIVND (reference sequence). Written as DNA, the CDR3 is TGTGCCAGTAGAATGGGGGTGGAAGGCAATCAGCCCCAGCATTTT. It yields the protein CASRMGVEGNQPQHF.

As regards this clone: Distinct nucleotide sequences in the sample also encode this CDR3. The CDR3 coding sequence is TGTGCCTGGAGTGTCGGGGGTGAAGCTTTCTTT. This translates into CAWSVGGEAFF. This chain uses TRBV30 with TRBJ1-1, with D perhaps TRBD1 (5 bases). Trimming took off 0 bases at V and 7 bases at J, with 6 bases between the two ends. The CDR3 loop spans 11 amino acids. The germline V gene has CDR1 GTSNPN and CDR2 SVGIG (reference sequence).

The genes are TRBV7-2 and TRBJ2-1; TRBD2 matches 9 bases. V was pared by 2 bases and J by 0 bases, with 5 bases of the junction left unmatched. Germline CDR1 reads SGHTA; CDR2 reads FQGNSA. CDR3 length: 17 amino acids. The CDR3 nucleotides read TGTGCCAGCAGCTTACTTCCTAGCGGGACCTCCTACAATGAGCAGTTCTTC. This translates into CASSLLPSGTSYNEQFF.

This clone was detected a few times. V is TRBV6-5 and J is TRBJ2-3; 7 bases map to TRBD2. Trimming cost V 8 bases and J 7 bases; bases outside gene matches: 9. This CDR3 is built from 13 residues. Looked up from germline, CDR1 is MNHEY and CDR2 is SVGAGI. CDR3 in DNA: TGTGCCAGCGAGAGGACTAGTTTTTATACGCAGTATTTT. This gives the protein CASERTSFYTQYF.

The chain joins TRBV6-4 to TRBJ1-2; D ambiguous. Germline V lookup: CDR1 MRHNA, CDR2 SNTAGT. The CDR3 length is 13 residues. V shed 0 bases and J shed 5 bases, with 7 bases lying between them. The CDR3 bases are TGTGCCAGCAGTGACTCGTCAGAATATGGCTACACCTTC. Its translation: CASSDSSEYGYTF.

The genes are TRBV28 and TRBJ2-7, with a weak D call TRBD2 (6 bases). In germline, CDR1 is MDHEN, CDR2 SYDVKM. The V and J ends lost 1 base and 2 bases respectively, with 12 bases between them. This CDR3 is 15 amino acids long. The CDR3 region is CASSLSGTWAYEQYF. CDR3 sequence (DNA): TGTGCCAGCAGTTTATCGGGGACTTGGGCCTACGAGCAGTACTTC.

This chain links TRBV11-1 with TRBJ2-7; tentatively, D is TRBD2 (6 bases). Trimming left V 3 bases short and J 7 bases short, with 10 bases between. This CDR3 is built from 12 residues. Germline loops: CDR1 SGHAT, CDR2 FQDESV (reference sequence). The CDR3 nucleotides are TGTGCCAGCAGCTTCGGGGGATCGGAGCAGTACTTC. Protein: CASSFGGSEQYF.

This sequence joins TRBV5-1 and TRBJ2-1; TRBD2 matches at 14 bases. With 0 bases clipped from V and 15 bases from J, the junction kept 5 bases outside the gene matches. CDR3 size: 14 residues. Germline loops: CDR1 SGHRS, CDR2 YFSETQ. The CDR3 protein is CASSLEGTSGSRFF. DNA of the CDR3: TGCGCCAGCAGCTTGGAAGGGACTAGCGGGAGTCGGTTCTTC.

V usage is TRBV2 and J usage is TRBJ1-4, with 10 bases lining up with TRBD1. This CDR3 region has 15 residues. V lost 6 bases and J lost 5; bases outside the gene matches: 6. In germline, CDR1 is SNHLY, CDR2 FYNNEI. CDR3: CASRQPGQGNEKLFF. CDR3 DNA sequence: TGTGCCAGCAGACAACCGGGACAGGGGAATGAAAAACTGTTTTTT.

V is TRBV6-6 and J is TRBJ2-7; 10 bases match TRBD2. This CDR3 has 15 amino acids. V lost 2 bases and J lost 2; bases outside the gene matches: 3. Germline V gene data show CDR1 as MNHNY and CDR2 as SVGAGI (reference sequence). The CDR3 reads CASSYKRGGAYEQYF. The CDR3 nucleotides read TGTGCCAGCAGTTACAAGCGGGGGGGAGCCTACGAGCAGTACTTC.

V usage is TRBV5-1 and J usage is TRBJ2-3; D uncertain. CDR3 length: 17 residues. Trimming took 4 bases from V and 3 from J, leaving 21 bases between them. The germline gives CDR1 SGHRS, CDR2 YFSETQ. The CDR3 DNA sequence: TGCGCCAGCAGCCCCGACGGAAGACCCCCTGGAACAGATACGCAGTATTTT. Amino acids: CASSPDGRPPGTDTQYF.

V gene TRBV6-5 combines with J gene TRBJ1-3, with 11 nucleotides matching TRBD1. Germline V gene lookup returns CDR1 MNHEY and CDR2 SVGAGI. The length of the CDR3 is 16 residues. J was trimmed by 0 bases and V by 4 bases; bases with no gene match: 2. CDR3: CASSWTGGLSGNTIYF. CDR3 DNA sequence: TGTGCCAGCAGTTGGACAGGGGGCCTCTCTGGAAACACCATATATTTT.

The chain uses TRBV6-6 and TRBJ1-4; 9 nucleotides align to TRBD1. This CDR3 is 15 amino acids long. Looked up from germline, CDR1 is MNHNY and CDR2 is SVGAGI (reference sequence). V was pared by 2 bases and J by 8 bases, with 6 bases of the junction left unmatched. The CDR3 is CASSYGTGGLEKLFF. As DNA, the CDR3 is TGTGCCAGCAGTTACGGTACAGGGGGCCTGGAAAAACTGTTTTTT.

The count of this clone is one. The rearrangement uses TRBV14 and TRBJ2-5; 7 bases map to TRBD1. CDR1 and CDR2 (germline): SGHDN, FVKESK. V trimming: 6 bases; J trimming: 4 bases; junction bases outside the gene matches: 8. The CDR3 has 14 amino acids. The CDR3 loop is CASRLTGDGETQYF. In DNA form, the CDR3 reads TGTGCCAGCAGACTCACAGGGGATGGAGAGACCCAGTACTTC.